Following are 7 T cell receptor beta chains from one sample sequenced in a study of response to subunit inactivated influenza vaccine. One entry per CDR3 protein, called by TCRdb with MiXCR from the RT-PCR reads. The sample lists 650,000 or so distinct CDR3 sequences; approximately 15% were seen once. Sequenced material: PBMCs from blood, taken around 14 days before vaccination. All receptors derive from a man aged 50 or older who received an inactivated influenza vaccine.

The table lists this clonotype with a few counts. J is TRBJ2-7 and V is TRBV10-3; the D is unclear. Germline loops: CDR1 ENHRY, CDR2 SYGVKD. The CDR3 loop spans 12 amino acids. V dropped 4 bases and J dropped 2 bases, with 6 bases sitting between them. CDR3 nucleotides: TGTGCCATCAGTGGGCTGGCCTACGAGCAGTACTTC. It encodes CAISGLAYEQYF.

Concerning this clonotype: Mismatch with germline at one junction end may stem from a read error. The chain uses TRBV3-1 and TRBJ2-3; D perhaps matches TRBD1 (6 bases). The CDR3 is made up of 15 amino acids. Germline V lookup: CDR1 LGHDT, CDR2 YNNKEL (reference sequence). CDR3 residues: CASSPGHLSTGTQYF. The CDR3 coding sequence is TGTGCCAGCAGCCCGGGACACCTCTCTACAGGTACGCAGTATTTT.

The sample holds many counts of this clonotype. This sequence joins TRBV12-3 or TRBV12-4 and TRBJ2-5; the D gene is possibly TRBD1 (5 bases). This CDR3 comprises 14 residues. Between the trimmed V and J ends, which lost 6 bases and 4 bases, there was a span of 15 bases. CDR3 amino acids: CASSSLRVGETQYF. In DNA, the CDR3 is TGTGCCAGCAGCTCCCTCAGGGTAGGAGAGACCCAGTACTTC.

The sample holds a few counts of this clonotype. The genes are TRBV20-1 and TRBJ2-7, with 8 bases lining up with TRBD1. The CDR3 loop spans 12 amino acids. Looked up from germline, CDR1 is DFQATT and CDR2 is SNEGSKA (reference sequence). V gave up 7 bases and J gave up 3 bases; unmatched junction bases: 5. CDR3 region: CSVNRGIYEQYF. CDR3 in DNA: TGCAGTGTGAACAGGGGGATCTACGAGCAGTACTTC.

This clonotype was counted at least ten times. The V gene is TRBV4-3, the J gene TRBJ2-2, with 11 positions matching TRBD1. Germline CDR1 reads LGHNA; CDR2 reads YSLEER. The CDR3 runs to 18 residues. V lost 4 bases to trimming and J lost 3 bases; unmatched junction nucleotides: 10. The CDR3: CASSRRTGGRDYTGELFF. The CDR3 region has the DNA TGCGCCAGCAGCCGACGGACAGGGGGCCGAGACTACACCGGGGAGCTGTTTTTT.

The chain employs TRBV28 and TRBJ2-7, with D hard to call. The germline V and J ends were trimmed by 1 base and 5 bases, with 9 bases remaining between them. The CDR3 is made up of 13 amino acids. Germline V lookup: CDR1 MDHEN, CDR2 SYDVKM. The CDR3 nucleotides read TGTGCCAGCAGTTTATCCTCAGTCAACGAGCAGTACTTC. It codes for CASSLSSVNEQYF.

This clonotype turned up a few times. CDR3 sequence reads: CASSESGGAIADTQYF. CDR3 DNA: TGTGCCAGCAGTGAAAGCGGGGGGGCGATCGCAGATACGCAGTATTTT. The genes are TRBV27 and TRBJ2-3; TRBD2 matches 10 bases. Trimming took 5 bases from V and 4 from J; bases not matched to a gene: 9. The CDR3 length is 16 residues. CDR1 is MNHEY and CDR2 is SMNVEV in the germline V gene (reference sequence).